These 32 T cell receptor beta chains share one sample of origin, sequenced in a study of blood T cells in healthy people across ages. Using a J-beta primer mix together with a sample-barcoded 5' primer, a second PCR was run for roughly 6 to 12 cycles. MiXCR, applied by TCRdb to the 5' RACE reads, yields one record per CDR3 protein. The table shows 600,000 to 1,000,000 distinct CDR3 sequences, with roughly 60% occurring only once. Material for sequencing was blood. The receptors derive from a man in his thirties or forties in good health.

The chain uses TRBV14 and TRBJ2-5; 8 bases align to TRBD2. Germline V gives CDR1 SGHDN, CDR2 FVKESK. The trim removed 2 bases at V and 6 bases at J, leaving 5 bases unmatched. This CDR3 is 14 amino acids long. CDR3 nucleotides: TGTGCCAGCAGCCAACCAAGCGGGAGTAAGACCCAGTACTTC. This gives the protein CASSQPSGSKTQYF.

The gene calls are TRBV20-1 and TRBJ2-5; D might be TRBD1 or TRBD2, each matching 5 bases. Germline V gene lookup returns CDR1 DFQATT and CDR2 SNEGSKA (reference sequence). CDR3 size: 15 residues. Trimming left V 0 bases short and J 4 bases short, with 15 bases between. The CDR3 DNA reads as TGCAGTGCTAGAGACGGGGACCGCAGCCGAGAGACCCAGTACTTC. Residues: CSARDGDRSRETQYF.

This clonotype came up once. This chain joins TRBV28 and TRBJ2-3; D gene uncertain. V lost 3 bases, J lost 7 bases, and 11 bases lay in between. Looked up from germline, CDR1 is MDHEN and CDR2 is SYDVKM. The CDR3 has 13 residues. In DNA form, the CDR3 reads TGTGCCAGCAGTTTGAATTTGGGTCATACGCAGTATTTT. Amino acid sequence: CASSLNLGHTQYF.

This clonotype was counted between two and nine times. At one end the junction does not follow the germline gene, possibly because of a read error. V usage is TRBV5-1 and J usage is TRBJ2-7; TRBD2 is a possible D gene (7 bases). The CDR3 extends over 14 amino acids. Germline CDR1 is SGHRS and CDR2 is YFSETQ. CDR3 sequence: CASSLGGESYEQYF. The CDR3 DNA reads TGTGCCAGCAGCTTAGGGGGGGAGTCCTACGAGCAGTACTTC.

The chain has TRBV7-2 and TRBJ2-5; a weak D match, TRBD2 (6 bases). CDR1 is SGHTA and CDR2 is FQGNSA in the germline V gene. CDR3 length equals 14 residues. The V gene lost 5 bases and the J gene lost 4 bases, with 14 bases spanning the gap. The CDR3 DNA reads as TGTGCCAGCAGCGCCCAATTTAGCGGAGAGACCCAGTACTTC. It translates to CASSAQFSGETQYF.

This clonotype was recorded many times. CDR3 amino acids: CASSKMTEQYF. CDR3 nucleotide sequence: TGTGCCAGCAGCAAAATGACCGAGCAGTACTTC. The chain combines TRBV28 with TRBJ2-7; D is ambiguous. V dropped 6 bases and J dropped 6 bases, with 9 bases sitting between them. The CDR3 runs to 11 residues. Germline CDR1 and CDR2: MDHEN and SYDVKM.

The chain carries TRBV20-1 and TRBJ1-1; D possibly corresponds to TRBD1 (5 bases). The V gene's germline CDR1 is DFQATT and CDR2 SNEGSKA (reference sequence). This CDR3 has 13 residues. Trimming shortened V by 6 bases and J by 0 bases, and 11 bases separated the two germline ends. The CDR3: CSATRQMNTEAFF. The DNA for the CDR3 is TGCAGTGCGACCCGACAGATGAACACTGAAGCTTTCTTT.

Regarding this clonotype: A much larger clonotype is one base distant, so this may be a read error. The rearrangement joins TRBV6-2 or TRBV6-3 to TRBJ1-1; D is unresolved. The CDR3 runs 12 residues. Between the trimmed V and J ends, which lost 2 bases and 6 bases, there was a span of 7 bases. Per the germline V gene, CDR1 is MNHEY and CDR2 is SVGEGT. CDR3 region: CASSYPHAEAFF. The CDR3, as DNA: TGTGCCAGCAGTTACCCCCACGCTGAAGCTTTCTTT.

The J gene is TRBJ2-7, the V gene TRBV20-1; perhaps TRBD2 as D (5 bases). The J call may be wrong; the DNA end is better matched by TRBJ2-5. The germline gives CDR1 DFQATT, CDR2 SNEGSKA (reference sequence). The CDR3 is made up of 13 amino acids. DNA of the CDR3: TGCAGTGCCCCAACTGGACTCACTGAGACCCAGTACTTC. It specifies CSAPTGLTETQYF.

V usage is TRBV6-5 and J usage is TRBJ2-7; the match to TRBD2 covers 10 bases. There are 14 residues in the CDR3. J lost 3 bases, V lost 6 bases, and 5 bases had no gene match. Germline assignment: CDR1 MNHEY and CDR2 SVGAGI. CDR3 in DNA: TGTGCCAGCAGGGGCAGGACTAGCGGCTACGAGCAGTACTTC. This sequence encodes CASRGRTSGYEQYF.

This clonotype has just one count. The rearrangement uses TRBV24-1 and TRBJ2-1; D perhaps matches TRBD2 (6 bases). The CDR3 has 15 amino acids. V was clipped by 5 bases and J by 0 bases, with 10 bases between them. Germline loops: CDR1 KGHDR, CDR2 SFDVKD. As DNA, the CDR3 is TGTGCCACCAGTGGAGGAGGGAGCTCCTACAATGAGCAGTTCTTC. It encodes CATSGGGSSYNEQFF.

A single count supports this clonotype. This chain connects TRBV3-1 to TRBJ2-7, with 7 bases that match TRBD2. This CDR3 is built from 13 residues. Germline V gives CDR1 LGHDT, CDR2 YNNKEL (reference sequence). V trimming: 1 base; J trimming: 5 bases; junction bases outside the gene matches: 2. CDR3 protein: CASSQVGGDEQYF. The CDR3 DNA reads as TGTGCCAGCAGCCAAGTGGGAGGGGACGAGCAGTACTTC.

This clonotype has only one observation. J is TRBJ2-3 and V is TRBV20-1; perhaps D is TRBD1 or TRBD2 (5 bases each). The CDR3 extends over 16 amino acids. The ends were cut back, 3 bases at V and 0 bases at J, with 16 bases in the middle. The germline CDR1 and CDR2 sequences are DFQATT and SNEGSKA (reference sequence). In DNA, the CDR3 is TGCAGTGCTAGCACCATAGCGAGGGGTAGCACAGATACGCAGTATTTT. Translating it yields CSASTIARGSTDTQYF.

This clonotype was detected a few times. The chain couples TRBV4-2 to TRBJ1-2; no clear D gene. The CDR3 sequence is 14 residues long. Germline V CDR1 and CDR2: LGHNA, YNFKEQ. Trimming removed 0 bases at V and 5 bases at J, with 10 bases between. CDR3 bases: TGTGCCAGCAGCCAAGATCTAACAGCGTATGGCTACACCTTC. It encodes CASSQDLTAYGYTF.

This clonotype was observed a handful of times. V usage is TRBV7-2 and J usage is TRBJ2-1; no clear D gene. Deletions cut 1 base from V and 0 bases from J, with 7 bases between. Germline CDR1 is SGHTA and CDR2 is FQGNSA. The CDR3 length is 15 residues. CDR3 bases: TGTGCCAGCAGCTTAGTCGCGGTCTCCTACAATGAGCAGTTCTTC. Protein product: CASSLVAVSYNEQFF.

The CDR3 spells CASSKVGRARTF. The CDR3 DNA follows: TGTGCCAGCAGCAAAGTCGGCAGGGCTCGCACCTTC. This sequence joins TRBV21-1 and TRBJ1-2. TRBV21-1 is noted as a pseudogene. The CDR3 consists of 12 residues.

The chain joins TRBV11-2 to TRBJ2-1, with TRBD2 matching over 7 bases. V shed 3 bases, J shed 6 bases, and the junction held 8 bases outside the gene matches. CDR3 size: 15 residues. The germline gives CDR1 SGHAT, CDR2 FQNNGV. The CDR3 nucleotides are TGTGCCAGCAGCTTCCGGACTAGTCAAGGCAATGAGCAGTTCTTC. It translates to CASSFRTSQGNEQFF.

The rearrangement joins TRBV27 to TRBJ2-5, with 7 bases matching TRBD2. CDR1 is MNHEY, CDR2 SMNVEV, per germline (reference sequence). With 6 bases clipped from V and 1 base from J, the junction kept 5 bases outside the gene matches. The CDR3 contains 14 residues. The CDR3 DNA reads as TGTGCCAGCAGCCGGAGCGGGACCCAAGAGACCCAGTACTTC. This sequence encodes CASSRSGTQETQYF.

The CDR3 DNA follows: TGTGCCAGCAGCCAACAGTTTAGCAATCAGCCCCAGCATTTT. Translating it yields CASSQQFSNQPQHF. This chain connects TRBV3-1 to TRBJ1-5; no reliable D call. Trimming shortened V by 2 bases and J by 0 bases, and 5 bases separated the two germline ends. Germline-derived CDR1 and CDR2 are LGHDT and YNNKEL (reference sequence). The CDR3 extends over 14 amino acids. Together with reference TRBV3-1 and TRBJ1-5, the CDR3 gives the full variable domain: DTAVSQTPKYLVTQMGNDKSIKCEQNLGHDTMYWYKQDSKKFLKIMFSYNNKELIINETVPNRFSPKSPDKAHLNLHINSLELGDSAVYFCASSQQFSNQPQHFGDGTRLSIL.

The chain has TRBV4-1 and TRBJ2-7; D is ambiguous. This CDR3 is built from 13 residues. Germline V gene lookup returns CDR1 MGHRA and CDR2 YSYEKL. Between the trimmed V and J ends, which lost 4 bases and 5 bases, there was a span of 12 bases. The CDR3 bases are TGCGCCAGCAGCCCGAAGACCGGACACGAGCAGTACTTC. Protein product: CASSPKTGHEQYF.

This clonotype was found a few times. The genes are TRBV7-2 and TRBJ2-7; D may be TRBD2 (5 bases). Trimming shortened V by 2 bases and J by 0 bases, and 8 bases separated the two germline ends. This CDR3 comprises 14 residues. Germline V gives CDR1 SGHTA, CDR2 FQGNSA. CDR3 sequence reads: CASSLLEGSYEQYF. CDR3 bases: TGTGCCAGCAGCTTATTAGAGGGCTCCTACGAGCAGTACTTC.

This clonotype was found once. The chain joins TRBV20-1 to TRBJ2-1, with 8 nucleotides matching TRBD1. Germline V gene data show CDR1 as DFQATT and CDR2 as SNEGSKA (reference sequence). J was trimmed by 7 bases and V by 6 bases; bases with no gene match: 8. This CDR3 comprises 13 residues. The CDR3 reads CSANTWTGNEQFF. Written as DNA, the CDR3 is TGCAGTGCCAACACTTGGACAGGGAATGAGCAGTTCTTC.

The chain couples TRBV6-1 to TRBJ1-5; D remains unclear. The CDR3 is 13 amino acids. Trimming pared 3 bases from V and 4 bases from J, leaving 7 bases between. From germline, CDR1 is MNHNS and CDR2 SASEGT. The CDR3 protein is CASSEWLNQPQHF. Written as DNA, the CDR3 is TGTGCCAGCAGTGAGTGGTTGAATCAGCCCCAGCATTTT.

Points on this clonotype: A junction end diverges from the germline sequence, so it may reflect a read error. The chain joins TRBV11-2 to TRBJ2-1; no clear D. Germline-derived CDR1 and CDR2 are SGHAT and FQNNGV. CDR3 length: 17 amino acids. In nucleotides, the CDR3 is TGTGCCAGCAGCCCTCCCTACGAGTCCGACAAATACAATGGGCAGTTCTTC. It is translated as CASSPPYESDKYNGQFF.

The V and J genes are TRBV20-1 and TRBJ1-6; 9 nucleotides agree with TRBD1. The CDR3 is made up of 15 amino acids. The germline CDR1 and CDR2 sequences are DFQATT and SNEGSKA (reference sequence). V trimming: 3 bases; J trimming: 6 bases; junction bases outside the gene matches: 6. CDR3 region: CSARDRGKLNSPLHF. CDR3 nucleotides: TGCAGTGCTAGGGACAGGGGCAAACTTAATTCACCCCTCCACTTT.

This clonotype has just a few counts. The rearrangement links TRBV20-1 to TRBJ2-5; no clear D. Trimming cost V 2 bases and J 0 bases, with 10 bases left between them. The CDR3 loop spans 14 amino acids. Germline CDR1 is DFQATT and CDR2 is SNEGSKA (reference sequence). The DNA for the CDR3 is TGCAGTGCTAGAAACTTCGAAGACCAAGAGACCCAGTACTTC. Its translation is CSARNFEDQETQYF.

The chain links TRBV27 to TRBJ1-6; D gene ambiguous. The CDR3 totals 15 residues. The germline CDR1 and CDR2 sequences are MNHEY and SMNVEV (reference sequence). The ends were cut back, 2 bases at V and 9 bases at J, with 14 bases in the middle. This CDR3 is CASSLRGNLGSPLHF. CDR3 bases: TGTGCCAGCAGTTTACGCGGGAATTTGGGTTCACCCCTCCACTTT.

This clonotype was detected a few times. The chain recombines TRBV20-1 with TRBJ2-7; D remains ambiguous. With 3 bases removed from V and 5 bases from J, the gap between germline ends came to 11 bases. This CDR3 has 12 residues. Per germline, CDR1 DFQATT and CDR2 SNEGSKA (reference sequence). The CDR3 DNA reads as TGCAGTGCTAGGCAGGCATCTGACGAGCAGTACTTC. It yields the protein CSARQASDEQYF.

There are many counts of this clonotype. V and J are TRBV5-5 and TRBJ1-5, with D unresolved. The CDR3 is made up of 13 amino acids. Germline CDR1 reads SGHKS; CDR2 reads YYEKEE (reference sequence). V lost 0 bases and J 7 bases, leaving 8 bases between the germline ends. The CDR3 DNA is TGTGCCAGCAGCTTGGTTCTATGGCAGCCCCAGCATTTT. Encoded protein: CASSLVLWQPQHF.

The chain employs TRBV9 and TRBJ2-3; D might be TRBD1 (5 bases). CDR3 size: 16 residues. Germline assignment: CDR1 SGDLS and CDR2 YYNGEE. V was pared by 0 bases and J by 3 bases, with 14 bases between. The CDR3 DNA sequence: TGTGCCAGCAGCGTAGTTGGGCAGGGATTGACAGATACGCAGTATTTT. It codes for CASSVVGQGLTDTQYF.

The chain uses TRBV7-9 and TRBJ2-7; TRBD2 might be the D (6 bases). There are 15 residues in the CDR3. Germline V gene data show CDR1 as SEHNR and CDR2 as FQNEAQ (reference sequence). V lost 5 bases and J lost 2, with 16 bases in between. CDR3 region: CASSQEGTLPYEQYF. CDR3 nucleotide sequence: TGTGCCAGCAGCCAAGAGGGGACTCTCCCCTACGAGCAGTACTTC. The variable domain in full, with the rest retrieved from reference TRBV7-9 and TRBJ2-7, is DTGVSQNPRHKITKRGQNVTFRCDPISEHNRLYWYRQTLGQGPEFLTYFQNEAQLEKSRLLSDRFSAERPKGSFSTLEIQRTEQGDSAMYLCASSQEGTLPYEQYFGPGTRLTVT.

The chain uses TRBV12-3 or TRBV12-4 and TRBJ2-1; possible D gene TRBD1, 6 bases. The V end lost 6 bases, the J end lost 0 bases, and 15 bases lay between the germline ends. This CDR3 region has 16 residues. The CDR3 sequence: CASSLGQTSSYNEQFF. The CDR3 DNA reads as TGTGCCAGCAGCCTCGGACAGACCAGCTCCTACAATGAGCAGTTCTTC.